This T cell receptor beta chain was sequenced during a study of blood T cell repertoires in COVID-19. Study background: The analysed material was cDNA or gDNA that came from T cells, B-cell-depleted T cells, or PBMCs.

Measured with immunoSEQ multiplex PCR; TCRdb has only the in-frame clones, and not every one. In the table there are 81,000 or so clones, more than 75% of which are singletons. Sequenced: peripheral blood. The sequence derives from a man aged 50 to 59 with active COVID-19.

DNA of the CDR3: TGTGCCAGTAGTCCTGGACAGGGGAAAGGGAACACTGAAGCTTTCTTT. Protein: CASSPGQGKGNTEAFF. The chain joins TRBV19 to TRBJ1-1, with TRBD1 identical over 9 bases. The length of the CDR3 is 16 residues. Germline CDR1 reads LNHDA; CDR2 reads SQIVND (reference sequence). With V trimmed by 5 bases and J by 1 base, 8 bases remained unmatched.